The source of this TCR beta chain is a study of cytomegalovirus exposure and HLA in healthy donors. The germline gives CDR1 SGHAT, CDR2 FQNNGV. The CDR3 runs 14 residues. The V end lost 2 bases, the J end lost 1 base, and 6 bases lay between the germline ends. The PCR employed 60 Vbeta primers together with 13 Jbeta primers. Profiled with immunoSEQ multiplex PCR; TCRdb holds only in-frame clones, not every one. The data show approximately 180,000 clones, about 90% seen once. V gene TRBV11-2 combines with J gene TRBJ2-4, with TRBD1 as a possible D gene (6 bases). The origin of this receptor is a girl less than two years old in good health and CMV-seronegative. The specimen sequenced was PBMCs. CDR3 region: CASSLQGAKNIQYF. The CDR3 region has the DNA TGTGCCAGCAGCTTACAGGGGGCCAAAAACATTCAGTACTTC.